These 11 T cell receptor beta chains came from one sample sequenced in a study of blood T cell repertoires in COVID-19. The assay was immunoSEQ multiplex PCR, and TCRdb's table has in-frame clones only and misses some. The data contain about 35,000 clones, around 87% of them singletons. Specimen: peripheral blood. The receptors shown here come from an older man with active COVID-19.

The V gene is TRBV7-9, the J gene TRBJ2-7; 9 bases fit TRBD2. V shed 4 bases, J shed 3 bases, and the junction held 4 bases outside the gene matches. The CDR3 runs 14 residues. Germline lookup yields CDR1 SEHNR and CDR2 FQNEAQ (reference sequence). The CDR3: CASSSVAGDYEQYF. The CDR3 bases are TGTGCCAGCAGCTCCGTAGCGGGAGACTACGAGCAGTACTTC.

The V and J genes are TRBV11-3 and TRBJ2-2, with 12 bases aligning to TRBD1. The CDR3 has 16 amino acids. Germline V gives CDR1 SGHNT, CDR2 YENEEA. V dropped 6 bases and J dropped 5; count of bases not matched to a gene: 7. CDR3 in DNA: TGTGCCAGCAGATCCGGGACAGGGGGCAGGACCGGGGAGCTGTTTTTT. Protein product: CASRSGTGGRTGELFF.

The chain uses TRBV27 and TRBJ2-2, with a weak D call TRBD1 (5 bases). The CDR3 spans 17 residues. Germline V gene data show CDR1 as MNHEY and CDR2 as SMNVEV (reference sequence). Deletions cut 6 bases from V and 6 bases from J, with 23 bases between. The CDR3 sequence: CASSSRQLGFYPGELFF. CDR3 nucleotide sequence: TGTGCCAGCAGCTCTAGACAGCTAGGATTTTACCCCGGGGAGCTGTTTTTT.

The chain uses TRBV10-2 and TRBJ1-1, with 11 bases that match TRBD1. Germline V gene lookup returns CDR1 WSHSY and CDR2 SAAADI. Germline trimming cut 6 bases from V and 1 base from J; bases unmatched to any gene: 1. The CDR3 totals 14 residues. DNA of the CDR3: TGCGCCAGCAGAGGACAGGGGGCGAACACTGAAGCTTTCTTT. It specifies CASRGQGANTEAFF.

V and J are TRBV4-1 and TRBJ2-2; TRBD1 is a possible D gene (6 bases). Germline V gives CDR1 MGHRA, CDR2 YSYEKL. The CDR3 spans 14 residues. Deletions cut 5 bases from V and 9 bases from J, with 16 bases between. This CDR3 reads CASSSRQVARELFF. The CDR3 DNA reads TGCGCCAGCAGCTCCCGACAGGTTGCTAGGGAGCTGTTTTTT.

This rearrangement joins TRBV5-5 to TRBJ2-4; TRBD2 might be the D (5 bases). Germline CDR1 SGHKS, CDR2 YYEKEE (reference sequence). This CDR3 is 14 amino acids long. Between the trimmed V and J ends, which lost 4 bases and 7 bases, there was a span of 15 bases. Written as DNA, the CDR3 is TGTGCCAGCAGCCCCGGCGGGCTGGGGAACATTCAGTACTTC. Residues: CASSPGGLGNIQYF. Using reference TRBV5-5 and TRBJ2-4 for the parts outside the CDR3, the full variable domain is DAGVTQSPTHLIKTRGQQVTLRCSPISGHKSVSWYQQVLGQGPQFIFQYYEKEERGRGNFPDRFSARQFPNYSSELNVNALLLGDSALYLCASSPGGLGNIQYFGAGTRLSVL.

This clone was observed once. The chain has TRBV5-1 and TRBJ1-1; TRBD1 agrees at 8 bases. Trimming at V came to 3 bases and at J to 5 bases, leaving 9 bases not matched to a gene. The CDR3 totals 15 residues. The V gene's germline CDR1 is SGHRS and CDR2 YFSETQ. For the CDR3, the DNA is TGCGCCAGCAGCTCCGGGACAGGACGGGTTACTGAAGCTTTCTTT. Its protein is CASSSGTGRVTEAFF.

This clone appeared a few times. This sequence joins TRBV13 and TRBJ2-1; D call uncertain. Germline-derived CDR1 and CDR2 are PRHDT and FYEKMQ (reference sequence). V was trimmed by 0 bases and J by 3 bases, leaving 9 bases between them. The CDR3 has 15 amino acids. CDR3 nucleotides: TGTGCCAGCAGCTTAGGACTGCGCCTCTACAATGAGCAGTTCTTC. Protein: CASSLGLRLYNEQFF.

The chain is built from TRBV7-7 and TRBJ2-5, with TRBD2 matching over 7 bases. The J segment lost 2 bases and the V segment lost 2 bases, leaving 5 bases of the junction unmatched. Per the germline V gene, CDR1 is SSHAT and CDR2 is FNYEAQ (reference sequence). CDR3 size: 15 residues. CDR3 DNA sequence: TGTGCCAGCAGCTTAAAGGCTAGCGGACAAGAGACCCAGTACTTC. Amino acids: CASSLKASGQETQYF. Full variable domain (remainder filled in from reference TRBV7-7 and TRBJ2-5): GAGVSQSPRYKVTKRGQDVTLRCDPISSHATLYWYQQALGQGPEFLTYFNYEAQPDKSGLPSDRFSAERPEGSISTLTIQRTEQRDSAMYRCASSLKASGQETQYFGPGTRLLVL.

The chain recombines TRBV28 with TRBJ2-7, with TRBD2 matching 10 bases. The CDR3 runs to 15 residues. V lost 7 bases and J lost 2; bases outside the gene matches: 8. Per germline, CDR1 MDHEN and CDR2 SYDVKM. The CDR3 sequence: CASTPASGRAYEQYF. The CDR3 DNA reads as TGTGCCAGCACCCCTGCGAGCGGGAGGGCCTACGAGCAGTACTTC. Combining the CDR3 with reference TRBV28 and TRBJ2-7 gives the whole variable domain DVKVTQSSRYLVKRTGEKVFLECVQDMDHENMFWYRQDPGLGLRLIYFSYDVKMKEKGDIPEGYSVSREKKERFSLILESASTNQTSMYLCASTPASGRAYEQYFGPGTRLTVT.

V is TRBV24-1 and J is TRBJ1-1; D call uncertain. V lost 2 bases, J lost 5 bases, and 14 bases lay in between. Per the germline V gene, CDR1 is KGHDR and CDR2 is SFDVKD. The CDR3 is 15 residues long. CDR3 DNA sequence: TGTGCCACCAGTGATTCCGGGTCCCCGGGGACTGAAGCTTTCTTT. As protein: CATSDSGSPGTEAFF.